The 20 T cell receptor beta chains below come from one sample, sequenced in a study of OX40 agonist ivuxolimab in advanced cancers. Assay used: immunoSEQ multiplex PCR; TCRdb lists only in-frame clones, some missing. The sample carries about 80,000 clones, about nine tenths recorded once. Specimen: CD4+ or CD8+ T cells sorted from blood, collected in a trial of the OX40 agonist ivuxolimab. The receptors were gathered from an adult with an advanced solid tumor such as melanoma, head and neck, liver or kidney cancer.

This clone was seen only a few times. The J gene is TRBJ1-5, the V gene TRBV7-8, with D tentatively TRBD1 (6 bases). Germline V gene sequence: CDR1 SGHVS, CDR2 FQNEAQ. Trimming took 6 bases from V and 2 from J, leaving 17 bases between them. The CDR3 is made up of 16 amino acids. The chain's CDR3 is CASSPAAGAGNQPQHF. The CDR3 nucleotides read TGTGCCAGCAGTCCCGCCGCGGGGGCCGGCAATCAGCCCCAGCATTTT.

J is TRBJ1-1 and V is TRBV6-6; 9 bases align to TRBD1. This CDR3 comprises 15 residues. The V gene's germline CDR1 is MNHNY and CDR2 SVGAGI (reference sequence). Trimming cost V 7 bases and J 1 base; bases outside gene matches: 7. The CDR3 sequence is CASIVQGAGNTEAFF. The CDR3, as DNA: TGTGCCAGCATCGTACAGGGGGCGGGGAACACTGAAGCTTTCTTT.

This chain links TRBV4-2 with TRBJ1-3; D unresolved. V was pared by 0 bases and J by 0 bases, with 6 bases between. This CDR3 is 15 amino acids long. Germline values: CDR1 LGHNA, CDR2 YNFKEQ. The CDR3 DNA sequence: TGTGCCAGCAGCCAAGATAGAAACTCTGGAAACACCATATATTTT. Its protein product is CASSQDRNSGNTIYF.

J is TRBJ1-1 and V is TRBV19, with 7 bases identical to TRBD1. The CDR3 covers 14 residues. Germline V CDR1 and CDR2: LNHDA, SQIVND (reference sequence). J gave up 7 bases and V 3 bases, and 8 bases lay outside the gene matches. The DNA of the CDR3 is TGTGCCAGTAGTATCCGTCAGGGGGGTAGTGAAGCTTTCTTT. It yields the protein CASSIRQGGSEAFF.

V usage is TRBV6-5 and J usage is TRBJ1-2; D call uncertain. CDR1 and CDR2 from the germline V gene are MNHEY and SVGAGI. CDR3 length: 13 amino acids. V shed 4 bases and J shed 7 bases, with 13 bases lying between them. The CDR3 region is CASSLDGKSGYTF. CDR3 DNA: TGTGCCAGCAGTTTAGATGGGAAAAGTGGCTACACCTTC.

The CDR3 loop is CASSPGQGARAYYGYTF. The CDR3 nucleotides are TGTGCCAGCAGCCCAGGACAGGGGGCAAGGGCGTACTATGGCTACACCTTC. The V gene is TRBV5-4, the J gene TRBJ1-2; TRBD1 matches at 11 bases. The CDR3 has 17 residues. V gave up 4 bases and J gave up 3 bases; unmatched junction bases: 11. Germline V lookup: CDR1 SGHNT, CDR2 YYREEE (reference sequence).

The genes are TRBV19 and TRBJ2-5, with TRBD2 matching 7 bases. This CDR3 spans 17 amino acids. CDR1 and CDR2 (germline): LNHDA, SQIVND (reference sequence). J lost 0 bases, V lost 5 bases, and 12 bases had no gene match. The CDR3 here is CASSLSGGSGDQETQYF. Written as DNA, the CDR3 is TGTGCCAGTAGTCTTAGCGGAGGGAGCGGGGACCAAGAGACCCAGTACTTC. Filled out from reference TRBV19 and TRBJ2-5, the complete variable domain reads DGGITQSPKYLFRKEGQNVTLSCEQNLNHDAMYWYRQDPGQGLRLIYYSQIVNDFQKGDIAEGYSVSREKKESFPLTVTSAQKNPTAFYLCASSLSGGSGDQETQYFGPGTRLLVL.

The chain recombines TRBV2 with TRBJ2-2, with 9 nucleotides matching TRBD2. Germline V gene data show CDR1 as SNHLY and CDR2 as FYNNEI. Trimming cost V 6 bases and J 5 bases; bases outside gene matches: 1. This CDR3 has 13 residues. CDR3 in amino acids: CASRREGTGELFF. For the CDR3, the DNA is TGTGCCAGCAGGCGGGAGGGAACCGGGGAGCTGTTTTTT.

The CDR3 sequence is CASSLTGGVGDTQYF. The CDR3 nucleotides read TGTGCCAGCAGCTTAACAGGCGGGGTAGGAGATACGCAGTATTTT. The chain links TRBV7-3 to TRBJ2-3; perhaps TRBD2 as D (6 bases). Germline-derived CDR1 and CDR2 are SGHTA and FQGTGA. The CDR3 length is 15 residues. Trimming left V 0 bases short and J 5 bases short, with 12 bases between.

There are a few counts of this clone. The V gene is TRBV11-3, the J gene TRBJ1-3; D gene ambiguous. The germline gives CDR1 SGHNT, CDR2 YENEEA. Trimming stripped 5 bases from V and 4 bases from J, with 9 bases between. The CDR3 covers 13 residues. For the CDR3, the DNA is TGTGCCAGCAGCCTCGAGACAGGAAACACCATATATTTT. Translation: CASSLETGNTIYF.

The chain carries TRBV19 and TRBJ2-2; possibly TRBD1 for D (6 bases). This CDR3 spans 15 amino acids. The V end lost 1 base, the J end lost 6 bases, and 12 bases lay between the germline ends. Germline loops: CDR1 LNHDA, CDR2 SQIVND (reference sequence). The CDR3 nucleotides read TGTGCCAGTAGTATAGCAGGGGAGAGGGCCGGGGAGCTGTTTTTT. Translation gives CASSIAGERAGELFF. The whole variable domain, remainder taken from reference TRBV19 and TRBJ2-2, is DGGITQSPKYLFRKEGQNVTLSCEQNLNHDAMYWYRQDPGQGLRLIYYSQIVNDFQKGDIAEGYSVSREKKESFPLTVTSAQKNPTAFYLCASSIAGERAGELFFGEGSRLTVL.

This chain uses TRBV6-5 with TRBJ1-2; D is unclear. Trimming removed 4 bases from V and 5 bases from J, with 14 bases in between. The CDR3 sequence is 14 residues long. Germline loops: CDR1 MNHEY, CDR2 SVGAGI. The CDR3 is CASSSPGGRYGYTF. Written as DNA, the CDR3 is TGTGCCAGCAGTTCCCCAGGAGGGCGGTATGGCTACACCTTC.

The chain combines TRBV6-1 with TRBJ2-3; 10 nucleotides match TRBD2. From germline, CDR1 is MNHNS and CDR2 SASEGT. CDR3 length: 15 residues. Trimming cost V 5 bases and J 5 bases; bases outside gene matches: 7. The CDR3 DNA is TGTGCCAGCAGTTTCACTAGCGGGATGGGAGATACGCAGTATTTT. This codes for CASSFTSGMGDTQYF.

The V call is TRBV5-1, the J call TRBJ2-7; either TRBD1 or TRBD2 may fit D (5 bases each). The CDR3 spans 15 residues. V was clipped by 4 bases and J by 5 bases, with 19 bases between them. The germline V gene encodes CDR1 SGHRS and CDR2 YFSETQ. This chain's CDR3 is CASSPTGLVGDEQYF. The CDR3 nucleotides are TGCGCCAGCAGCCCTACAGGCTTAGTCGGGGACGAGCAGTACTTC.

CDR3 sequence: CASSPNTGYNSPLHF. The CDR3 nucleotides are TGTGCCAGCAGTCCCAACACGGGATATAATTCACCCCTCCACTTT. The chain carries TRBV27 and TRBJ1-6, with D hard to call. The CDR3 extends over 15 amino acids. From germline, CDR1 is MNHEY and CDR2 SMNVEV (reference sequence). V shed 5 bases and J shed 4 bases, with 12 bases lying between them.

V gene TRBV10-1 combines with J gene TRBJ2-3; D possibly corresponds to TRBD1 (6 bases). This CDR3 is 14 amino acids long. Per the germline V gene, CDR1 is WNHNN and CDR2 is SYGVQD (reference sequence). The V end lost 7 bases, the J end lost 3 bases, and 14 bases lay between the germline ends. The CDR3 loop reads CASTPGQGTDTQYF. The CDR3 region has the DNA TGCGCCAGCACCCCGGGTCAGGGGACAGATACGCAGTATTTT.

This clone appeared once. The V gene is TRBV5-4, the J gene TRBJ2-6; D possibly corresponds to TRBD2 (6 bases). The germline CDR1 and CDR2 sequences are SGHNT and YYREEE (reference sequence). This CDR3 has 15 residues. Trimming removed 3 bases at V and 0 bases at J, with 7 bases between. Here the CDR3 reads CASSSGGSGANVLTF. The DNA of the CDR3 is TGTGCCAGCAGCTCCGGGGGCTCTGGGGCCAACGTCCTGACTTTC.

This chain connects TRBV6-5 to TRBJ2-1, with D possibly TRBD2 on 6 matching bases. CDR1 is MNHEY, CDR2 SVGAGI, per germline. Trimming left V 8 bases short and J 10 bases short, with 15 bases between. This CDR3 comprises 12 residues. The CDR3 DNA reads as TGTGCCAGCGGGCGGGGTGAAAGGGAGCAGTTCTTC. It encodes CASGRGEREQFF.

The chain joins TRBV4-3 to TRBJ1-1; D is uncertain. CDR1 is LGHNA, CDR2 YSLEER, per germline. With 0 bases removed from V and 0 bases from J, the gap between germline ends came to 11 bases. The CDR3 length is 16 residues. CDR3 DNA sequence: TGCGCCAGCAGCCAAGATCGGAGAGGGTTGAACACTGAAGCTTTCTTT. This gives the protein CASSQDRRGLNTEAFF.

The CDR3 protein is CASSWTAETPNYGYTF. The CDR3 bases are TGTGCCAGCAGTTGGACAGCTGAGACGCCTAACTATGGCTACACCTTC. The gene calls are TRBV28 and TRBJ1-2, with a tentative D call TRBD1 (6 bases). Germline CDR1 reads MDHEN; CDR2 reads SYDVKM. The CDR3 is 16 residues long. The V end was cut by 4 bases, the J end by 0 bases, with 15 bases between.